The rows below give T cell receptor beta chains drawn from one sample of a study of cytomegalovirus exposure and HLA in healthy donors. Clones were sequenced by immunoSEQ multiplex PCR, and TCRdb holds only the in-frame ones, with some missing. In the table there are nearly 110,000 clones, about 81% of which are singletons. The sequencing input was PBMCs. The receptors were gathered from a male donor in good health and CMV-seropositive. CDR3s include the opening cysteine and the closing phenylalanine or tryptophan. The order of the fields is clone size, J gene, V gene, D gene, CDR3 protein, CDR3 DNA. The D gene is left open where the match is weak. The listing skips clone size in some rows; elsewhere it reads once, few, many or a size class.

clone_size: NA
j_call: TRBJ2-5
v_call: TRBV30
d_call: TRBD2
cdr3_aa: CAWSPGLAGIQETQYF
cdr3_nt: TGTGCCTGGAGTCCGGGACTAGCGGGAATTCAAGAGACCCAGTACTTC

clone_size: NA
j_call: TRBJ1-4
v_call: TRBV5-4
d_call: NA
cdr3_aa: CASSMGGGVFEKLFF
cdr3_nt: TGTGCCAGCAGCATGGGCGGGGGTGTCTTTGAAAAACTGTTTTTT

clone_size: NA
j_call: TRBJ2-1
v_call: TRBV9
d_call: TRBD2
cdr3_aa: CASSFRTSGNEQFF
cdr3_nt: TGTGCCAGCAGCTTTCGGACTAGCGGGAATGAGCAGTTCTTC

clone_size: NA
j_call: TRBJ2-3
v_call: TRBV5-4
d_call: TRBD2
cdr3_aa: CASSPGTSGGPDTQYF
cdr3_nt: TGTGCCAGCAGCCCGGGGACTAGCGGGGGTCCAGATACGCAGTATTTT

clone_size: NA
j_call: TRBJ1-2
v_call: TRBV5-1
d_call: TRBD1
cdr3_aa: CASSQRQGRMPSAYGYTF
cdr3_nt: TGCGCCAGCAGCCAAAGACAGGGAAGGATGCCCTCTGCCTATGGCTACACCTTC

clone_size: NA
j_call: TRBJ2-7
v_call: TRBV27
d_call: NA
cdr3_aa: CASSSFRQTYEQYF
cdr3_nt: TGTGCCAGCAGTTCCTTTCGACAGACCTACGAGCAGTACTTC

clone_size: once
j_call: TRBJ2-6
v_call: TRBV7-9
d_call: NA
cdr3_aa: CASSPGKFLLSGANVLTF
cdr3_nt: TGTGCCAGCAGCCCCGGGAAGTTTCTTCTCTCTGGGGCCAACGTCCTGACTTTC

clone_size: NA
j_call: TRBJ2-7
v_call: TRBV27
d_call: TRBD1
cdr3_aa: CASSYVYRGRREQYF
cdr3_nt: TGTGCCAGCAGTTACGTTTACAGGGGGCGAAGAGAGCAGTACTTC

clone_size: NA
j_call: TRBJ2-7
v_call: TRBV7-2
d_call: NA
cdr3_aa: CASSLEPLDSSSYEQYF
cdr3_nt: TGTGCCAGCAGCTTAGAACCCTTGGACAGTAGCTCCTACGAGCAGTACTTC

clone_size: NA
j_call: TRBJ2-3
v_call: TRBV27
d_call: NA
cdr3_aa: CASTSTDTQYF
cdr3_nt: TGTGCCAGTACTAGCACAGATACGCAGTATTTT

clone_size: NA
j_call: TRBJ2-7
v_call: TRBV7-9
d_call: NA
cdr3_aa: CASSLVGPGLLAYEQYF
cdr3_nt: TGTGCCAGCAGCTTAGTGGGCCCGGGACTTTTGGCCTACGAGCAGTACTTC

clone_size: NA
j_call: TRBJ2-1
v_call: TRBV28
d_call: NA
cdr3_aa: CASSLRSGSLYNEQFF
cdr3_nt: TGTGCCAGCAGTTTACGGAGCGGGTCACTTTACAATGAGCAGTTCTTC

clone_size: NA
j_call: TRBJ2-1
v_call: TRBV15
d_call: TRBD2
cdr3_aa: CATSRVLAGGGEQFF
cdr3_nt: TGTGCCACCAGCAGAGTACTAGCGGGAGGAGGTGAGCAGTTCTTC

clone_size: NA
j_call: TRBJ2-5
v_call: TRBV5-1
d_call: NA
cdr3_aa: CASSHLAGSQETQYF
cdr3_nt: TGCGCCAGCAGCCACCTAGCAGGAAGTCAAGAGACCCAGTACTTC

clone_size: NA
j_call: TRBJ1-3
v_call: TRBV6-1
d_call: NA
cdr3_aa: CASSENPPGSGNTIYF
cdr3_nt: TGTGCCAGCAGTGAAAACCCTCCCGGCTCTGGAAACACCATATATTTT

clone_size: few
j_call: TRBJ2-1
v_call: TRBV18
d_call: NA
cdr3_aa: CASSPRQDNEQFF
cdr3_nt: TGTGCCAGCTCACCTCGACAGGACAATGAGCAGTTCTTC

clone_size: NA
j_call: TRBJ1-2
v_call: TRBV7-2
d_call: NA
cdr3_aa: CASGFGGRGGYTF
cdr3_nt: TGTGCCAGCGGGTTCGGGGGGCGGGGTGGCTACACCTTC

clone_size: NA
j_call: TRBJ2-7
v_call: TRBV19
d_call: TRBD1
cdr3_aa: CASRWGQGYEQYF
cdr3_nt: TGTGCCAGTAGATGGGGACAGGGCTACGAGCAGTACTTC

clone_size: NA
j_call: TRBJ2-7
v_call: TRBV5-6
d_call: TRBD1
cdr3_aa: CASSSMGQAYEQYF
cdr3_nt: TGTGCCAGCAGCTCCATGGGACAGGCCTACGAGCAGTACTTC

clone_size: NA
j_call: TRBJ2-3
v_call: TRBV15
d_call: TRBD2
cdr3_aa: CATSRGTRADTQYF
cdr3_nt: TGTGCCACCAGCAGAGGGACTAGGGCAGATACGCAGTATTTT

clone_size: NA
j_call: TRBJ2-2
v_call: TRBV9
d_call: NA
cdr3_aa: CASNASGSGTGELFF
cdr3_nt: TGTGCCAGCAACGCCAGTGGGTCGGGCACCGGGGAGCTGTTTTTT

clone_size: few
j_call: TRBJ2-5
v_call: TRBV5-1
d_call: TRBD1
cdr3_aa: CASSWTGGEETQYF
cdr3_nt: TGCGCCAGCAGCTGGACAGGGGGCGAGGAGACCCAGTACTTC

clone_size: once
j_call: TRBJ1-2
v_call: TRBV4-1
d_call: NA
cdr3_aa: CASSQKQGFLGYTF
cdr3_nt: TGCGCCAGCAGCCAAAAACAGGGTTTCCTTGGCTACACCTTC

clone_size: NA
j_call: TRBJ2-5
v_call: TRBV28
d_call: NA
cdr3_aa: CASSRVSMETQYF
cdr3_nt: TGTGCCAGCAGCCGCGTTTCCATGGAGACCCAGTACTTC

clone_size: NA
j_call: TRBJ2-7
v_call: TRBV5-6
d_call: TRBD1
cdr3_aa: CASSPRDRTWGLYEQYF
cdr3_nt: TGTGCCAGCAGCCCCCGGGACAGGACTTGGGGGTTATACGAGCAGTACTTC

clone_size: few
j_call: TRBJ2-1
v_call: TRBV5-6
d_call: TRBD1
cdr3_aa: CASSLLMDRGRTYNEQFF
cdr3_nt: TGTGCCAGCAGCTTGTTAATGGACAGGGGGAGAACCTACAATGAGCAGTTCTTC

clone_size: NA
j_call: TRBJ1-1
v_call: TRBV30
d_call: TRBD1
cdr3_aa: CAVDRVMNTEAFF
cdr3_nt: TGTGCCGTCGACAGGGTCATGAACACTGAAGCTTTCTTT

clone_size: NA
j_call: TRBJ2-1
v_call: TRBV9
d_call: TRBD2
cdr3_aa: CASSVALAGYNEQFF
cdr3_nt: TGTGCCAGCAGCGTAGCGCTAGCGGGGTACAATGAGCAGTTCTTC

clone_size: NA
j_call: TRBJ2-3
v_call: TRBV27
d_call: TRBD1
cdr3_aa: CASSQDRGPDTQYF
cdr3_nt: TGTGCCAGCAGTCAAGACAGGGGGCCAGATACGCAGTATTTT

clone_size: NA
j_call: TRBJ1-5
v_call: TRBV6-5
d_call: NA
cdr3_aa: CASSYGMPYSNQPQHF
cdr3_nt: TGTGCCAGCAGTTACGGCATGCCGTATAGCAATCAGCCCCAGCATTTT

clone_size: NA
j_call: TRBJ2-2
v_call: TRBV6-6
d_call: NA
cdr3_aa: CASSYLWGGAAGELFF
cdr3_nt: TGTGCCAGCAGTTACCTCTGGGGGGGCGCGGCCGGGGAGCTGTTTTTT

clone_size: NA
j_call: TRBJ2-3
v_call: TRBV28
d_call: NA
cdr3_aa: CASSLKDSNTDTQYF
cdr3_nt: TGTGCCAGCAGTTTGAAGGACTCCAACACAGATACGCAGTATTTT

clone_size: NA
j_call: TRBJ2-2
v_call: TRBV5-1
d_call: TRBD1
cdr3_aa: CASSLRTGEAGELFF
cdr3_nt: TGCGCCAGCAGCTTGCGGACAGGCGAAGCCGGGGAGCTGTTTTTT

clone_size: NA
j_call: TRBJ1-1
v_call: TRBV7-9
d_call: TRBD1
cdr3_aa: CASSLEGGTVNTEAFF
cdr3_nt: TGTGCCAGCAGCTTAGAAGGTGGGACAGTGAACACTGAAGCTTTCTTT

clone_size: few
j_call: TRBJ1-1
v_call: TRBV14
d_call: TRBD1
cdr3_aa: CASSQVIGQANTEAFF
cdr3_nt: TGTGCCAGCAGCCAAGTAATCGGACAGGCTAACACTGAAGCTTTCTTT

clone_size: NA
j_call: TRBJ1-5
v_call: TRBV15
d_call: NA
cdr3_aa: CATSRVRVNQPQHF
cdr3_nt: TGTGCCACCAGCAGGGTCAGGGTCAATCAGCCCCAGCATTTT

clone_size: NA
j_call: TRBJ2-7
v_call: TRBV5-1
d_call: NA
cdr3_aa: CASRGVSSYEQYF
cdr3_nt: TGCGCCAGCAGGGGAGTAAGCTCCTACGAGCAGTACTTC

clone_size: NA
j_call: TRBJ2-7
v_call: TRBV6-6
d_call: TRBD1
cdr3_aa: CASRLQGASYEQYF
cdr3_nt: TGTGCCAGCAGACTTCAGGGGGCCTCCTACGAGCAGTACTTC

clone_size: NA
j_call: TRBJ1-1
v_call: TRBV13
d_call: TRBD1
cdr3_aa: CASTPGQGFMNTEAFF
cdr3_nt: TGTGCCAGCACCCCGGGACAGGGATTCATGAACACTGAAGCTTTCTTT

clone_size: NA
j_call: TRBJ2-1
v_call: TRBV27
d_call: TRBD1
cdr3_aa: CASSLFFGTEDNNEQFF
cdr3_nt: TGTGCCAGCAGTTTATTCTTTGGGACAGAAGATAACAATGAGCAGTTCTTC